This TCR beta chain was recorded in a study of blood T cell repertoires in COVID-19. On the study more broadly: Samples of COVID-19 (acute and convalescent) were obtained from the United States, Italy and Spain. The cDNA or gDNA used as material had been derived from T cells, B-cell-depleted T cells, or PBMCs.

The CDR3 is 11 residues long. Trimming removed 6 bases from V and 1 base from J, with 4 bases in between. CDR1 and CDR2 (germline): SQVTM, ANQGSEA. On this clone: Other DNA sequences within the sample encode an identical CDR3.

As handled by the study authors: Amplification of reference gene primers provided the estimated nucleated cell counts. Assay: immunoSEQ multiplex PCR; the TCRdb copy retains only in-frame clones and omits some. That table is the source of V, J and clone size, and D and trimming were worked out from the DNA. The table records around 250,000 clones, around 84% of them present only once. Input material: peripheral blood. J is TRBJ2-1 and V is TRBV29-1; no firm D call. This clonotype was obtained from a woman aged 18-29 years with acute or convalescent COVID-19. Written as DNA, the CDR3 is TGCAGCGTCCGTTCCTACAATGAGCAGTTCTTC. Protein: CSVRSYNEQFF.